A selection of T cell receptor beta chains follows, all from one sample in a study. Using its own MiXCR run on the 5' RACE reads, TCRdb lists one record per CDR3 protein. In the table there are some 9,800 distinct CDR3 sequences, 25% of which are singletons. Sequencing was carried out using Tregs sorted from blood. The receptor set was obtained from a female donor with breast cancer. Each CDR3 is given with its conserved first and last residue. Fields, in order: clone size, V gene, D gene, J gene, CDR3 DNA, CDR3 protein. A D gene is named only where the DNA matches it firmly. Size is stated for part of the rows, as once, few or many counts, or as a class when the clone is expanded.

size: many; V: TRBV6-6; D: NA; J: TRBJ2-2; DNA: TGTGCCAGCTTCGGGAGACTAGACCTCACCGGGGAGCTGTTTTTT; CDR3: CASFGRLDLTGELFF
size: many; V: TRBV20-1; D: NA; J: TRBJ1-5; DNA: TGCAGTGCTAGAGGCCGCGGGAATCAGCCCCAGCATTTT; CDR3: CSARGRGNQPQHF
size: many; V: TRBV5-1; D: NA; J: TRBJ1-1; DNA: TGCGCCAGCAGCTTGACCCGCCCGGGACTTGAAGCTTTCTTT; CDR3: CASSLTRPGLEAFF
size: medium-sized; V: TRBV29-1; D: NA; J: TRBJ2-7; DNA: TGCAGCGTTGGATACGTCCCCTACGAGCAGTACTTC; CDR3: CSVGYVPYEQYF
size: few; V: TRBV11-2; D: NA; J: TRBJ1-5; DNA: TGTGCCAGCAGCTTACAGGGAAATAGCAATCAGCCCCAGCATTTT; CDR3: CASSLQGNSNQPQHF
size: many; V: TRBV7-8; D: NA; J: TRBJ1-1; DNA: TGTGCCAGCAGCTTAGCGTACCGGTCGGACGCTGAAGCTTTCTTT; CDR3: CASSLAYRSDAEAFF
size: NA; V: TRBV5-1; D: NA; J: TRBJ2-5; DNA: TGCGCCAGCAGTCCCGGGAACGCGGCGGGGACCCAGTACTTC; CDR3: CASSPGNAAGTQYF
size: medium-sized; V: TRBV19; D: NA; J: TRBJ2-7; DNA: TGTGCCAGTAGTAGTCTAAGTCTGGACGAGCAGTACTTC; CDR3: CASSSLSLDEQYF
size: many; V: TRBV30; D: NA; J: TRBJ2-7; DNA: TGTGCCTGGAGTGGGGCAAGGACGGGCGAGCAGTACTTC; CDR3: CAWSGARTGEQYF
size: medium-sized; V: TRBV29-1; D: TRBD2; J: TRBJ2-1; DNA: TGCAGCGTCAGGACTAGCGGGAGGACCTCCTACAATGAGCAGTTCTTC; CDR3: CSVRTSGRTSYNEQFF
size: medium-sized; V: TRBV5-1; D: TRBD2; J: TRBJ2-1; DNA: TGCGCCAGCAGCCCAGGACTAGCGGGACCCTCCTACAATGAGCAGTTCTTC; CDR3: CASSPGLAGPSYNEQFF
size: medium-sized; V: TRBV24-1; D: NA; J: TRBJ2-7; DNA: TGTGCCACCAGTGATTCCCAGGGCGGCGAGCAGTACTTC; CDR3: CATSDSQGGEQYF
size: medium-sized; V: TRBV24-1; D: NA; J: TRBJ1-5; DNA: TGTGCCACCAGTGCCCAGGGCAATCAGCCCCAGCATTTT; CDR3: CATSAQGNQPQHF
size: medium-sized; V: TRBV20-1; D: TRBD1; J: TRBJ1-1; DNA: TGCAGTGCTAGGCCCGCGGGACAGGCTAACACTGAAGCTTTCTTT; CDR3: CSARPAGQANTEAFF
size: NA; V: TRBV14; D: TRBD2; J: TRBJ2-1; DNA: TGTGCCAGCAGCCCCCCGTGGGGAGCGGGAGGGCCTTACAATGAGCAGTTCTTC; CDR3: CASSPPWGAGGPYNEQFF
size: medium-sized; V: TRBV12-3/TRBV12-4; D: NA; J: TRBJ2-1; DNA: TGTGCCAGCAGTCCCCCCCGGGCCCACTCCTACAATGAGCAGTTCTTC; CDR3: CASSPPRAHSYNEQFF
size: many; V: TRBV2; D: TRBD1; J: TRBJ1-4; DNA: TGTGCCAGCAGTGCTGGGACAGGAGTCGAAAAACTGTTTTTT; CDR3: CASSAGTGVEKLFF
size: medium-sized; V: TRBV7-8; D: NA; J: TRBJ2-3; DNA: TGTGCCAGCAGCTTACTAAACCAAGATACGCAGTATTTT; CDR3: CASSLLNQDTQYF
size: NA; V: TRBV7-8; D: NA; J: TRBJ2-3; DNA: TGTGCCAGCAGCTTACTAAACCGAGATACGCAGTACTTT; CDR3: CASSLLNRDTQYF
size: many; V: TRBV18; D: TRBD2; J: TRBJ2-2; DNA: TGTGCCAGCTCACCAGGTTCTAGCGGAAACACCGGGGAGCTGTTTTTT; CDR3: CASSPGSSGNTGELFF
size: medium-sized; V: TRBV20-1; D: NA; J: TRBJ2-7; DNA: TGCAGTGCTAGGACAGGCTACGAGCAGTACTTC; CDR3: CSARTGYEQYF
size: medium-sized; V: TRBV20-1; D: NA; J: TRBJ1-5; DNA: TGCAGTGCTAGAGCTCAGAGGGGGAATCAGCCCCAGCATTTT; CDR3: CSARAQRGNQPQHF
size: medium-sized; V: TRBV5-5; D: NA; J: TRBJ1-1; DNA: TGTGCCAGCAGCTTTTTGCAGGGGAGCACTGAAGCTTTCTTT; CDR3: CASSFLQGSTEAFF
size: NA; V: TRBV11-3; D: NA; J: TRBJ2-1; DNA: TGTGCCAGCAGCCCTAGCTCCTACAATGAGCAGTTCTTC; CDR3: CASSPSSYNEQFF
size: medium-sized; V: TRBV20-1; D: TRBD1; J: TRBJ2-7; DNA: TGCAGTGCTAGGGACAGGGGCGGCCTATACGAGCAGTACTTC; CDR3: CSARDRGGLYEQYF
size: few; V: TRBV10-3; D: TRBD1; J: TRBJ1-4; DNA: TGTGCCATCAGTGAGTCGGGACAGGTTGGAGAAAAACTGTTTTTT; CDR3: CAISESGQVGEKLFF
size: NA; V: TRBV11-2; D: NA; J: TRBJ1-2; DNA: TGTGCCAGCAGCTTAGCGTCGGAGGTCCTCTATGGCTACACCTTC; CDR3: CASSLASEVLYGYTF
size: NA; V: TRBV7-9; D: TRBD2; J: TRBJ2-1; DNA: TGTGACAGCCCCCCAAGAGGAACCGGGACTAGCGGGGAAAATGAGCAGCTCTTC; CDR3: CDSPPRGTGTSGENEQLF
size: NA; V: TRBV12-5; D: TRBD2; J: TRBJ2-1; DNA: TGTGCTAGTGGTTTGGTAGAGGGACTAGCGAACAATGAGCAGCTCTTC; CDR3: CASGLVEGLANNEQLF
size: NA; V: TRBV7-9; D: TRBD2; J: TRBJ2-6; DNA: TGTGCCAGCAGCTACGGGAGGGCCGGGGCCAACGTCCTGACTTTC; CDR3: CASSYGRAGANVLTF
size: many; V: TRBV11-2; D: NA; J: TRBJ2-7; DNA: TGTGCCAGCAGTTTAACCAGGGGCCACGAGCAGTACTTC; CDR3: CASSLTRGHEQYF
size: NA; V: TRBV7-3; D: TRBD2; J: TRBJ2-1; DNA: TGTGCCAGCGGTTCTAGCGGGAGGACCTACAATGAGCAGTTCTTC; CDR3: CASGSSGRTYNEQFF
size: medium-sized; V: TRBV6-6; D: NA; J: TRBJ1-1; DNA: TGTGCCAGCAGTTTTGGAAACACTGCAGCTTTCTTT; CDR3: CASSFGNTAAFF